The source of this T cell receptor (beta chain) is a study of CD8+CD57+ T cells in acquired aplastic anemia. Study-wide background: DNA per sorted CD4+ or CD8+ sample ranged roughly 0.19 to 30 ug, averaging roughly 3.5 ug. Healthy donors had, on average, approximately 11 million reads for their CD4+ cells.

Findings and limits, study-wide: Some 27 CD8+ CDR3 sequences were shared between patients and controls.

In its sample, this clonotype was seen many times. The antigen is undetermined. Both TCR beta VDJ combination and CDR3 sequence profiling were carried out. Genomic DNA was the template for this profiling. Using its own MiXCR run on the reads, TCRdb lists one record per CDR3 protein. This sample has under 200,000 distinct CDR3 sequences, with around 40% found just once. Germline CDR1 is DFQATT and CDR2 is SNEGSKA (reference sequence). The CDR3 spans 11 residues. V lost 5 bases to trimming and J lost 2 bases, with 6 bases between them. Sequenced input: sorted CD4+, CD8+, or CD8+CD57+ T cells (not recorded which) from PBMCs. The TCR sequence derives from a human donor in good health. The rearrangement joins TRBV20-1 to TRBJ1-2; possibly TRBD1 for D (5 bases). CDR3 nucleotides: TGCAGTGCTCGACAGAACTATGGCTACACCTTC. Its translation: CSARQNYGYTF.